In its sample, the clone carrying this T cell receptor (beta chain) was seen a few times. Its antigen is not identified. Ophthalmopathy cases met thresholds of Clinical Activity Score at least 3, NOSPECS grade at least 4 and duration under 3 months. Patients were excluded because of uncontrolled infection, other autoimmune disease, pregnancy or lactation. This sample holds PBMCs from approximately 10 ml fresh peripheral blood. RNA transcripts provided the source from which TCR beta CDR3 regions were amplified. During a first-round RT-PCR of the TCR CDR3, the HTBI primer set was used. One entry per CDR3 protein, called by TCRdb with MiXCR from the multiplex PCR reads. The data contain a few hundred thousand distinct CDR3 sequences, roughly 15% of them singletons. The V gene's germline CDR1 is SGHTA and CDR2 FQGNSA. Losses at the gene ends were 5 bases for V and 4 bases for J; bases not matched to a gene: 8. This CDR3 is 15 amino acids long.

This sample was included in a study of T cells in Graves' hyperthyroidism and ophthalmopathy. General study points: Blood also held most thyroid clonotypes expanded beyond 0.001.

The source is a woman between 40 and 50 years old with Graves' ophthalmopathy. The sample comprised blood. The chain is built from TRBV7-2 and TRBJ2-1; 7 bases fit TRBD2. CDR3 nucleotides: TGTGCCAGCAGCCCTGCGGGGGAATTATACAATGAGCAGTTCTTC. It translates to CASSPAGELYNEQFF.